These 30 T cell receptor beta chains originate from one sample sequenced in a study of regulatory T cells in long-lasting Graves disease. Time point given: persistent/refractory GD, antithyroid drugs over 5 years with positive TRAb. The TCR library was prepared using RNA isolated from PBMCs. According to the study, TCR beta libraries were built with iRepertoire HTBI primers and CDR3-region Arm-PCR. TCRdb re-called the multiplex PCR reads with MiXCR, one entry per CDR3 protein. There are about 400,000 distinct CDR3 sequences in the sample; under 25% occur only once, and less than 25% lies in the top ten. The sequenced sample was peripheral blood mononuclear cells (PBMCs), obtained when the disease was refractory, from a patient treated with antithyroid drugs. These receptors all come from a female donor with Graves disease.

This chain connects TRBV6-1 to TRBJ2-2; TRBD1 matches 8 bases. With 8 bases clipped from V and 4 bases from J, the junction kept 6 bases outside the gene matches. This CDR3 is built from 14 residues. Germline V CDR1 and CDR2: MNHNS, SASEGT. In DNA form, the CDR3 reads TGTGCCAGCGGCTCGACAGGGGTCACCGGGGAGCTGTTTTTT. It is translated as CASGSTGVTGELFF.

With regard to this clonotype: A read error may account for a junction end that differs from germline. The V gene is TRBV5-1, the J gene TRBJ2-7; 7 bases line up with TRBD1. Germline CDR1 reads SGHRS; CDR2 reads YFSETQ. The CDR3 sequence is 15 residues long. The CDR3 DNA sequence: TGTGCCAGCAGCCCAGGACAGGAGAAGGTCTACGAGCAGTACTTC. Its protein is CASSPGQEKVYEQYF.

The chain has TRBV9 and TRBJ2-2; D gene ambiguous. Germline V gene sequence: CDR1 SGDLS, CDR2 YYNGEE. The CDR3 is made up of 12 amino acids. V was shortened by 1 base and J by 5 bases, with 3 bases between the two germline ends. The CDR3 DNA reads TGTGCCAGCAGCGTATATACCGGGGAGCTGTTTTTT. Its translation is CASSVYTGELFF.

Turning to this clonotype: This may stem from a read error, because a much larger clone lies one nucleotide away. The rearrangement links TRBV12-5 to TRBJ2-2; a possible D gene is TRBD1 (6 bases). Germline V gene data show CDR1 as LGHNT and CDR2 as FRNRAP. With 5 bases removed from V and 4 bases from J, the gap between germline ends came to 26 bases. The CDR3 sequence is 19 residues long. CDR3 nucleotide sequence: TGTGCTAGTGGTCAATCTCCCGGGGCAGGGGTTCGTTCCACCGGGGAGCTGTTTTTT. Translation gives CASGQSPGAGVRSTGELFF.

This clonotype showed up many times. The rearrangement joins TRBV3-1 to TRBJ2-6; D remains ambiguous. V was trimmed by 2 bases and J by 5 bases, leaving 7 bases between them. This CDR3 region has 14 residues. From germline, CDR1 is LGHDT and CDR2 YNNKEL (reference sequence). The CDR3 spells CASSQSSRANVLTF. The CDR3 nucleotides are TGTGCCAGCAGCCAATCGTCCCGGGCCAACGTCCTGACTTTC.

This clonotype came up many times. J is TRBJ2-5 and V is TRBV3-1; TRBD1 might be the D (5 bases). Germline V gives CDR1 LGHDT, CDR2 YNNKEL (reference sequence). This CDR3 region has 12 residues. The germline V and J ends were trimmed by 7 bases and 4 bases, with 10 bases remaining between them. The CDR3 loop reads CASNDSPETQYF. CDR3 nucleotide sequence: TGTGCCAGCAACGACAGCCCAGAGACCCAGTACTTC.

The chain links TRBV27 to TRBJ1-1; no clear D gene. V dropped 8 bases and J dropped 2 bases, with 27 bases sitting between them. Germline lookup yields CDR1 MNHEY and CDR2 SMNVEV (reference sequence). This CDR3 comprises 18 residues. The CDR3 coding sequence is TGTGCCAGCTCACCACTCCGGACCCGCGTAATCTCCAACACTGAAGCTTTCTTT. Protein: CASSPLRTRVISNTEAFF.

The chain carries TRBV5-1 and TRBJ1-5; 7 positions match TRBD1. The CDR3 totals 14 residues. The germline gives CDR1 SGHRS, CDR2 YFSETQ. J lost 1 base, V lost 5 bases, and 3 bases had no gene match. The chain's CDR3 is CASRQGGSNQPQHF. In DNA form, the CDR3 reads TGCGCCAGCAGGCAGGGGGGAAGCAATCAGCCCCAGCATTTT. Supplemented by reference TRBV5-1 and TRBJ1-5, the full variable domain reads KAGVTQTPRYLIKTRGQQVTLSCSPISGHRSVSWYQQTPGQGLQFLFEYFSETQRNKGNFPGRFSGRQFSNSRSEMNVSTLELGDSALYLCASRQGGSNQPQHFGDGTRLSIL.

This clonotype was counted between two and nine times. V gene TRBV7-2 combines with J gene TRBJ2-7; 10 nucleotides match TRBD2. The CDR3 is 15 residues long. The V gene end was trimmed by 4 bases and the J gene end by 4 bases; junction bases not matched to a gene: 7. Per germline, CDR1 SGHTA and CDR2 FQGNSA. This CDR3 is CASSWSSGSLYEQYF. The DNA of the CDR3 is TGTGCCAGCAGCTGGTCTAGCGGGAGCTTATACGAGCAGTACTTC.

The table lists this clonotype with a few counts. V is TRBV4-3 and J is TRBJ2-7, with a tentative D call TRBD1 (5 bases). The CDR3 runs 15 residues. In germline, CDR1 is LGHNA, CDR2 YSLEER. The V and J ends lost 0 bases and 4 bases respectively, with 13 bases between them. The CDR3 reads CASSQERQGWYEQYF. DNA for the CDR3: TGCGCCAGCAGCCAAGAACGGCAGGGATGGTACGAGCAGTACTTC.

This clonotype was seen repeatedly, ten times or more. The chain combines TRBV20-1 with TRBJ1-1; no reliable D call. This CDR3 spans 11 amino acids. Germline loops: CDR1 DFQATT, CDR2 SNEGSKA (reference sequence). Trimming took 4 bases from V and 0 from J, leaving 3 bases between them. The CDR3 nucleotides are TGCAGTGCTACGGTGAACACTGAAGCTTTCTTT. Its translation is CSATVNTEAFF.

Here the CDR3 reads CASSTIGVGNQPQHF. The CDR3 bases are TGTGCCAGTAGTACCATTGGGGTCGGCAATCAGCCCCAGCATTTT. This chain joins TRBV19 and TRBJ1-5; no definite D call. V was shortened by 4 bases and J by 2 bases, with 12 bases between the two germline ends. The CDR3 loop spans 15 amino acids. Germline V gene lookup returns CDR1 LNHDA and CDR2 SQIVND (reference sequence).

This clonotype appeared many times. V is TRBV6-1 and J is TRBJ1-5; D gene uncertain. V was clipped by 6 bases and J by 6 bases, with 9 bases between them. Per germline, CDR1 MNHNS and CDR2 SASEGT. The CDR3 sequence is 12 residues long. CDR3 in amino acids: CASRDTGQPQHF. CDR3 in DNA: TGTGCCAGCAGGGATACCGGTCAGCCCCAGCATTTT.

This clonotype was detected many times. The chain couples TRBV28 to TRBJ2-2, with D perhaps given as TRBD1 or TRBD2 (5 bases each). The germline V and J ends were trimmed by 5 bases and 3 bases, with 22 bases remaining between them. The germline V gene encodes CDR1 MDHEN and CDR2 SYDVKM. This CDR3 is built from 18 residues. CDR3 amino acids: CASSPLGVKGSDTGELFF. The CDR3 nucleotides are TGTGCCAGCAGTCCACTGGGGGTGAAAGGGTCTGACACCGGGGAGCTGTTTTTT.

The chain uses TRBV5-1 and TRBJ2-7; perhaps TRBD1 as D (5 bases). This CDR3 is built from 13 residues. Germline V CDR1 and CDR2: SGHRS, YFSETQ. Trimming left V 4 bases short and J 6 bases short, with 14 bases between. The chain's CDR3 is CASSPDSAVEQYF. The CDR3 DNA sequence: TGCGCCAGCAGCCCAGACAGTGCGGTCGAGCAGTACTTC.

CDR3 residues: CASSTTVNTGELFF. DNA for the CDR3: TGTGCCAGTAGTACGACAGTCAACACCGGGGAGCTGTTTTTT. The chain is built from TRBV19 and TRBJ2-2, with D perhaps matching TRBD1 (5 bases). CDR1 is LNHDA, CDR2 SQIVND, per germline (reference sequence). This CDR3 contains 14 residues. The V end lost 4 bases, the J end lost 2 bases, and 8 bases lay between the germline ends.

This clonotype was seen ten or more times. J is TRBJ2-7 and V is TRBV28; D gene ambiguous. This CDR3 spans 14 amino acids. The germline V gene has CDR1 MDHEN and CDR2 SYDVKM. Trimming took off 4 bases at V and 2 bases at J, with 12 bases between the two ends. CDR3 nucleotides: TGTGCCAGCAGTTCTGGTCCTGAACCCTACGAGCAGTACTTC. As protein: CASSSGPEPYEQYF. Variable domain in full (rest from reference TRBV28 and TRBJ2-7): DVKVTQSSRYLVKRTGEKVFLECVQDMDHENMFWYRQDPGLGLRLIYFSYDVKMKEKGDIPEGYSVSREKKERFSLILESASTNQTSMYLCASSSGPEPYEQYFGPGTRLTVT.

This clonotype was observed a handful of times. V gene TRBV7-2 combines with J gene TRBJ2-5, with 12 nucleotides matching TRBD2. Germline-derived CDR1 and CDR2 are SGHTA and FQGNSA. This CDR3 is built from 15 residues. The trim removed 3 bases at V and 8 bases at J, leaving 7 bases unmatched. The CDR3 DNA is TGTGCCAGCAGCTTTCGACTAGCGGGGGACGCAACCCAGTACTTC. This encodes CASSFRLAGDATQYF.

As for this clonotype: Possible read error: a much larger clone is one base away. V and J are TRBV27 and TRBJ1-4, with D perhaps matching TRBD1 (5 bases). The CDR3 spans 14 residues. Trimming pared 3 bases from V and 6 bases from J, leaving 11 bases between. From germline, CDR1 is MNHEY and CDR2 SMNVEV (reference sequence). CDR3 region: CASSFDRVDEKLFF. In DNA form, the CDR3 reads TGTGCCAGCAGTTTCGACAGAGTTGATGAAAAACTGTTTTTT.

This clonotype was detected only a few times. Relative to the germline gene, one junction end is altered; a read error may explain this. The chain carries TRBV12-3 or TRBV12-4 and TRBJ1-5, with 7 bases that match TRBD1. There are 15 residues in the CDR3. CDR3 sequence: CASSPTGDGNRPQHF. Here the CDR3 DNA reads TGTGCCAGCAGTCCCACAGGGGATGGCAATCGGCCCCAGCATTTT.

This clonotype has just a few counts. The chain combines TRBV12-3 or TRBV12-4 with TRBJ2-7; TRBD1 or TRBD2 may be the D gene (5 bases each). Trimming removed 5 bases from V and 4 bases from J, with 15 bases in between. This CDR3 has 14 residues. Written as DNA, the CDR3 is TGTGCCAGCAGTCTCCGGGACGTTCGATACGAGCAGTACTTC. Protein sequence: CASSLRDVRYEQYF.

This clonotype was found a few times. The chain combines TRBV6-5 with TRBJ1-5, with D unclear. The CDR3 totals 12 residues. V lost 0 bases, J lost 7 bases, and 4 bases lay in between. Per the germline V gene, CDR1 is MNHEY and CDR2 is SVGAGI. The CDR3 loop reads CASSYSSQPQHF. The CDR3 coding sequence is TGTGCCAGCAGTTACTCGAGCCAGCCCCAGCATTTT.

This chain connects TRBV27 to TRBJ1-2; a weak D match, TRBD1 (6 bases). CDR1 is MNHEY and CDR2 is SMNVEV in the germline V gene (reference sequence). Trimming took off 2 bases at V and 7 bases at J, with 23 bases between the two ends. CDR3 size: 17 residues. CDR3 sequence: CASSLSPGSGGHAGYTF. In nucleotides, the CDR3 is TGTGCCAGCAGTTTAAGCCCAGGCAGCGGGGGCCACGCTGGCTACACCTTC.

The rearrangement uses TRBV6-2 or TRBV6-3 and TRBJ2-7; TRBD2 matches at 7 bases. J gave up 0 bases and V 5 bases, and 25 bases lay outside the gene matches. Germline V lookup: CDR1 MNHEY, CDR2 SVGEGT. This CDR3 is 21 amino acids long. DNA for the CDR3: TGTGCCAGCAGTCCACTTTGGGGCGCCGTTCTAGAGGGAGGGCCCTCCTACGAGCAGTACTTC. Translation gives CASSPLWGAVLEGGPSYEQYF.

This clonotype was counted many times. This sequence joins TRBV6-5 and TRBJ2-5, with D possibly matching TRBD1 (6 bases). Trimming removed 0 bases at V and 8 bases at J, with 16 bases between. This CDR3 region has 15 residues. Germline loops: CDR1 MNHEY, CDR2 SVGAGI. Here the CDR3 DNA reads TGTGCCAGCAGTTACTCGTTTCCGGGACAAACCACCCAGTACTTC. Protein product: CASSYSFPGQTTQYF.

This clonotype was observed many times. The chain is built from TRBV7-2 and TRBJ2-5; 8 bases agree with TRBD2. Trimming took 4 bases from V and 3 from J; bases not matched to a gene: 7. This CDR3 comprises 15 residues. CDR1 is SGHTA, CDR2 FQGNSA, per germline. The CDR3 nucleotides are TGTGCCAGCAGCTCAAGGACTAGCCCTGAAGAGACCCAGTACTTC. Protein: CASSSRTSPEETQYF.

This clonotype has a count of ten or more. The CDR3 DNA is TGTGCCAGCAGAGGACAGGACGGAGGGGTCCTCTACACCTTC. This encodes CASRGQDGGVLYTF. The chain recombines TRBV2 with TRBJ1-2, with TRBD1 matching 7 bases. With V trimmed by 6 bases and J by 10 bases, 14 bases remained unmatched. The CDR3 totals 14 residues. The germline V gene encodes CDR1 SNHLY and CDR2 FYNNEI.

This clonotype was recorded a few times. CDR3 in DNA: TGTGCCAGCAGCCCTCGGGAGGGGCAGGAGGAGCAGTACTTC. It encodes CASSPREGQEEQYF. The chain has TRBV3-1 and TRBJ2-7; 8 bases line up with TRBD2. This CDR3 region has 14 residues. The ends lost 4 bases at V and 7 bases at J; junction bases unmatched: 9. From germline, CDR1 is LGHDT and CDR2 YNNKEL (reference sequence).

Concerning this clonotype: A single base separates this from a much larger clone, so it may be a read error. The chain links TRBV6-1 to TRBJ1-1; D is undetermined. CDR3 length: 11 residues. CDR1 and CDR2 from the germline V gene are MNHNS and SASEGT. Trimming shortened V by 5 bases and J by 8 bases, and 9 bases separated the two germline ends. The CDR3 DNA follows: TGTGCCAGCAGTCCAAGATCAGAAGCTTTCTTT. Translating it yields CASSPRSEAFF.

The V call is TRBV4-3, the J call TRBJ1-5; the D gene is possibly TRBD1 (6 bases). V lost 0 bases and J 4 bases, leaving 13 bases between the germline ends. The germline CDR1 and CDR2 sequences are LGHNA and YSLEER. CDR3 length: 16 amino acids. The DNA of the CDR3 is TGCGCCAGCAGCCAAGATCGGGTAGGGGGTAATCAGCCCCAGCATTTT. Its translation: CASSQDRVGGNQPQHF.